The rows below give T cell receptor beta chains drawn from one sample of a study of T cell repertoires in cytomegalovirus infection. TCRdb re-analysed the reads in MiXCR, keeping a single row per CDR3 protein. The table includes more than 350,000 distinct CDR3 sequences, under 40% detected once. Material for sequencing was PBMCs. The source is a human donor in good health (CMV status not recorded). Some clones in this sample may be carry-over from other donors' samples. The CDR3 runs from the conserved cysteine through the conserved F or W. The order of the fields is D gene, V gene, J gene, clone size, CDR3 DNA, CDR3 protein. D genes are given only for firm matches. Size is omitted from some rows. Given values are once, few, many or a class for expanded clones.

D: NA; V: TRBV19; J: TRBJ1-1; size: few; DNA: TGTGCCAGTAGTGCCACCTACAGTAAATTGAACACTGAAGCTTTCTTT; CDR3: CASSATYSKLNTEAFF
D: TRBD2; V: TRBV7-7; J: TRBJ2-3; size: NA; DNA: TGTGCCAGCAGCTTGGAACGGGGGGGCCATGGAGATACGCAGTATTTT; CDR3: CASSLERGGHGDTQYF
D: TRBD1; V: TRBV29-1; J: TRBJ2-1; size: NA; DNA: TGCAGCACCTTACTACAGGGGGCCTACAATGAGCAGTTCTTC; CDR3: CSTLLQGAYNEQFF
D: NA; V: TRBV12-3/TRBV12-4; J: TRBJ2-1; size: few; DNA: TGTGCCAGCAGTTTTAACCCCAGTAATAGGGAGCAGTTCTTC; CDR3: CASSFNPSNREQFF
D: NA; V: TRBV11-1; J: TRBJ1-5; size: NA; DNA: TGTTACAGCAGCTCCCTACTTGAGGTTGGACAGCCCCATAATTTT; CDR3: CYSSSLLEVGQPHNF
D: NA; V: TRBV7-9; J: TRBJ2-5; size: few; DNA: TGTGCCAGCAGCTCCCTAACCTCAGGGGCTCCCACCTCACGGGAGACCCAGTACTTC; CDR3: CASSSLTSGAPTSRETQYF
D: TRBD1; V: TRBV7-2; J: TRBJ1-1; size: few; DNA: TGTGCCAGCAGCGGACAGGCTTTGAACACTGAAGCTTTCTTT; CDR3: CASSGQALNTEAFF
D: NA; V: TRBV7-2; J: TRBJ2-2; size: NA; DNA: TGTGCCAGCAGCGAATACACCGGGGAGCTGTTTTTT; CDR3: CASSEYTGELFF
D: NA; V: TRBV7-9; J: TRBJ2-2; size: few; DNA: TGTGCCAGCCACTCCTGGGACGCTAACACCGGGGAGCTGTTTTTT; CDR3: CASHSWDANTGELFF
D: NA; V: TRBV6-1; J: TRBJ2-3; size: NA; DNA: TGTGCCATCGAGATTTCGGCTCACCCCCTCGAGAGCACAGATACGCAGTATTTT; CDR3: CAIEISAHPLESTDTQYF
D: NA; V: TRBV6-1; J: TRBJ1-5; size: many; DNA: TGTGCCAGCAGTGATTTTTGGCAGAGCAATCAGCCCCAGCATTTT; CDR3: CASSDFWQSNQPQHF
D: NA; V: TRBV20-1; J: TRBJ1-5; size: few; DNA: TGCAGTGCTCGTAAAGGGGGAGGAAATAGCAATCAGCCCCAGCATTTT; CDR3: CSARKGGGNSNQPQHF
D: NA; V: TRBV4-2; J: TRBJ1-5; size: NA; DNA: TGTGCCAGCAGCCCGCAACGTGCAAGGGGCAATCAGCCCCAGCATTTT; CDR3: CASSPQRARGNQPQHF
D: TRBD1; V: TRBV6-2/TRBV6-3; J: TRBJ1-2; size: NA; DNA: TGTGCCAGCAGTTACTCGGGAAGGGGGCAGATCGGTGGCTACACCTTC; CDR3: CASSYSGRGQIGGYTF
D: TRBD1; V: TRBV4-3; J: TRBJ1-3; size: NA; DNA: TGCGCCAGCAGCCAAAGAATGACAGGGGCAGGAAACTCCATATATTTT; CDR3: CASSQRMTGAGNSIYF
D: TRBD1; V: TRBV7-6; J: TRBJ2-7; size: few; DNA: TGTGCCAGCAGCTCGGCTCGACAGGGGGCTTTCTACGAGCAGTACTTC; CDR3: CASSSARQGAFYEQYF
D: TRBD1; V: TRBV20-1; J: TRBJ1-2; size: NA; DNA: TGCAGTGCTAGAGCCACGGACAGGGAAGGACGGTTTGGCTACACCTTC; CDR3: CSARATDREGRFGYTF
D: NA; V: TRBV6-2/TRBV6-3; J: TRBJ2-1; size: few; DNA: TGTGCCAGCAAGGAGACTACTTACAATGAGCAGTTCTTC; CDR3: CASKETTYNEQFF
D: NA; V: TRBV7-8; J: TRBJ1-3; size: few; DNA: TGTGCCAGCAAACGTGCTCCGACAGTTGGAAACACCATATATTTT; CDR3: CASKRAPTVGNTIYF
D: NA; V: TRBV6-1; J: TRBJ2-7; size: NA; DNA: TGTGCCAGCAGTGAGGGGGCGGGCCCTCTTTACGAGCAGTACTTC; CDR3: CASSEGAGPLYEQYF
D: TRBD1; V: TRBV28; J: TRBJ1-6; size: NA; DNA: TGTGCCAGCAGTCGACAGGGGGATAACAGGAATTCACCCCTCCACTTT; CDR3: CASSRQGDNRNSPLHF
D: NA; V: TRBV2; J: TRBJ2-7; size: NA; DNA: TGTGCCAGCAGCCCCGGACGGGGCGAACCAACCTACGAGCAGTACTTC; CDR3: CASSPGRGEPTYEQYF
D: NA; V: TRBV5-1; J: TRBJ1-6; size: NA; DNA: TGCGCCAGCAGCTTTTGGCCCGGCCCCGGGGACGATTCACCCCTCCACTTT; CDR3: CASSFWPGPGDDSPLHF
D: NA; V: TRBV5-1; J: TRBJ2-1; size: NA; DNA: TGCGCCAGCAGCTCCAAACCCGGGACGAGATACAATGAGCAGTTCTTC; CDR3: CASSSKPGTRYNEQFF